One sample yielded the 24 T cell receptor beta chains listed below, sequenced in a study of shared clonotypes between healthy human individuals. Naivety among CD8 cells was defined by CD45RO negativity and positive CCR7 selection, thereby excluding terminally differentiated effector memory CD45RA+ cells. Some clones are missing from TCRdb's copy, which holds only in-frame ones; the method was immunoSEQ multiplex PCR. The sample consists of roughly 2.1 million clones, under 95% of them appearing once. Source material: naive CD8+ T cells from PBMCs. The source is a man aged 18 to 30 in good health. Some clones in this sample may be carry-over from other donors' samples.

The chain employs TRBV6-1 and TRBJ2-3; 9 positions agree with TRBD1. This CDR3 has 15 residues. V lost 6 bases to trimming and J lost 1 base; unmatched junction nucleotides: 5. Germline lookup yields CDR1 MNHNS and CDR2 SASEGT. The CDR3 here is CASRPDRGGTDTQYF. Here the CDR3 DNA reads TGTGCCAGCAGGCCGGACAGGGGTGGCACAGATACGCAGTATTTT.

The chain employs TRBV19 and TRBJ2-1; 10 bases fit TRBD2. The CDR3 length is 17 residues. The germline gives CDR1 LNHDA, CDR2 SQIVND (reference sequence). The trim removed 5 bases at V and 0 bases at J, leaving 7 bases unmatched. The CDR3 reads CASSVGLAESSYNEQFF. In nucleotides, the CDR3 is TGTGCCAGTAGTGTTGGACTAGCGGAAAGCTCCTACAATGAGCAGTTCTTC.

J is TRBJ2-2 and V is TRBV27, with D maybe TRBD1 (5 bases). The germline V gene has CDR1 MNHEY and CDR2 SMNVEV (reference sequence). The V end lost 11 bases, the J end lost 0 bases, and 19 bases lay between the germline ends. The CDR3 length is 16 residues. The DNA for the CDR3 is TGTGCCTCGTCTGGGGCCAGGGCCGCGAACACCGGGGAGCTGTTTTTT. Translation gives CASSGARAANTGELFF.

The chain recombines TRBV19 with TRBJ2-2, with unresolved D. Looked up from germline, CDR1 is LNHDA and CDR2 is SQIVND (reference sequence). This CDR3 is built from 10 residues. The germline V and J ends were trimmed by 9 bases and 7 bases, with 6 bases remaining between them. CDR3 residues: CASADGELFF. DNA of the CDR3: TGTGCCAGCGCGGACGGGGAGCTGTTTTTT. Based on the CDR3 plus reference TRBV19 and TRBJ2-2, the full variable domain is DGGITQSPKYLFRKEGQNVTLSCEQNLNHDAMYWYRQDPGQGLRLIYYSQIVNDFQKGDIAEGYSVSREKKESFPLTVTSAQKNPTAFYLCASADGELFFGEGSRLTVL.

The chain carries TRBV19 and TRBJ1-1, with 7 nucleotides matching TRBD1. The CDR3 covers 13 residues. Germline CDR1 reads LNHDA; CDR2 reads SQIVND (reference sequence). V lost 6 bases to trimming and J lost 5 bases; unmatched junction nucleotides: 6. CDR3 nucleotide sequence: TGTGCCAGTAGATATCACAGGGGAACTGAAGCTTTCTTT. This gives the protein CASRYHRGTEAFF.

The V call is TRBV13, the J call TRBJ2-1; 13 nucleotides align to TRBD2. The V gene end was trimmed by 5 bases and the J gene end by 8 bases; junction bases not matched to a gene: 6. Germline CDR1 reads PRHDT; CDR2 reads FYEKMQ (reference sequence). The CDR3 has 15 amino acids. The CDR3: CASSLRTSGSDEQFF. CDR3 DNA: TGTGCCAGCAGCCTAAGGACTAGCGGGAGCGATGAGCAGTTCTTC.

The chain joins TRBV28 to TRBJ2-1, with no clear D. V dropped 1 base and J dropped 2 bases, with 12 bases sitting between them. Germline V CDR1 and CDR2: MDHEN, SYDVKM. CDR3 length equals 16 residues. CDR3 amino acids: CASSLSAYPPYNEQFF. DNA for the CDR3: TGTGCCAGCAGTTTATCCGCCTACCCGCCCTACAATGAGCAGTTCTTC.

On this clone: The same CDR3 also results from other DNA sequences found in this sample. This chain joins TRBV7-8 and TRBJ2-7; no firm D call. This CDR3 spans 12 amino acids. Germline-derived CDR1 and CDR2 are SGHVS and FQNEAQ. Trimming cost V 5 bases and J 1 base, with 6 bases left between them. The CDR3 DNA is TGTGCCAGCAGCCCACCATCCTACGAGCAGTACTTC. This codes for CASSPPSYEQYF.

About this clone: A junction end diverges from the germline sequence, so it may reflect a read error. Written as DNA, the CDR3 is TGCGAAAGCACGGGCGGAGGGGCAGATACGCAGTATTTT. It yields the protein CESTGGGADTQYF. The chain is built from TRBV27 and TRBJ2-3, with D perhaps matching TRBD2 (6 bases). From germline, CDR1 is MNHEY and CDR2 SMNVEV (reference sequence). CDR3 length: 13 residues.

This clone was counted once. The V and J genes are TRBV7-3 and TRBJ2-1, with D perhaps TRBD1 or TRBD2 (6 bases each). CDR1 is SGHTA and CDR2 is FQGTGA in the germline V gene. V was shortened by 4 bases and J by 7 bases, with 17 bases between the two germline ends. The length of the CDR3 is 15 residues. CDR3 sequence reads: CASSSSLGGPNEQFF. The CDR3 DNA is TGTGCCAGCAGCTCCTCGTTGGGGGGCCCGAATGAGCAGTTCTTC.

The chain links TRBV5-4 to TRBJ2-2; D call uncertain. There are 12 residues in the CDR3. V lost 1 base to trimming and J lost 9 bases, with 7 bases between them. Germline CDR1 is SGHNT and CDR2 is YYREEE (reference sequence). CDR3 residues: CASSLPLRELFF. The CDR3 DNA is TGTGCCAGCAGCTTGCCCCTTCGGGAGCTGTTTTTT.

This clone was seen a single time. The chain recombines TRBV9 with TRBJ2-7; TRBD1 aligns across 8 bases. J gave up 7 bases and V 0 bases, and 9 bases lay outside the gene matches. The CDR3 consists of 15 residues. CDR1 SGDLS and CDR2 YYNGEE come from the germline V gene. CDR3 residues: CASSVEPGGGEEQYF. Here the CDR3 DNA reads TGTGCCAGCAGCGTAGAACCAGGGGGCGGAGAAGAGCAGTACTTC.

This chain links TRBV6-1 with TRBJ2-2, with a possible D match to TRBD1 (5 bases). V shed 8 bases and J shed 6 bases, with 10 bases lying between them. The CDR3 is 12 amino acids. The V gene's germline CDR1 is MNHNS and CDR2 SASEGT. In DNA, the CDR3 is TGTGCCAGCTCCGACAGTCCCGGGGAGCTGTTTTTT. This translates into CASSDSPGELFF.

The V call is TRBV29-1, the J call TRBJ2-7; D gene ambiguous. CDR1 SQVTM and CDR2 ANQGSEA come from the germline V gene. V dropped 2 bases and J dropped 3 bases, with 8 bases sitting between them. CDR3 length equals 12 residues. CDR3 DNA sequence: TGCAGCGTTGAATCGGGTTTCTACGAGCAGTACTTC. Its protein is CSVESGFYEQYF.

V gene TRBV4-2 combines with J gene TRBJ2-1, with unresolved D. The V end lost 0 bases, the J end lost 2 bases, and 5 bases lay between the germline ends. Germline lookup yields CDR1 LGHNA and CDR2 YNFKEQ. The CDR3 contains 14 residues. The CDR3 reads CASSQEETYNEQFF. CDR3 in DNA: TGTGCCAGCAGCCAAGAAGAAACCTACAATGAGCAGTTCTTC.

The CDR3 region has the DNA TGTGCCAGCCGCCCGCTAGCGGGCACTTTGGATGAGCAGTTCTTC. Encoded protein: CASRPLAGTLDEQFF. This sequence joins TRBV7-3 and TRBJ2-1; 8 nucleotides match TRBD2. This CDR3 region has 15 residues. Germline V CDR1 and CDR2: SGHTA, FQGTGA. V lost 8 bases, J lost 8 bases, and 14 bases stayed unmatched.

This clone was seen once. This sequence joins TRBV15 and TRBJ2-3; tentatively, D is TRBD1 or TRBD2 (5 bases each). The CDR3 is made up of 16 amino acids. Deletions cut 4 bases from V and 6 bases from J, with 20 bases between. Germline V gene lookup returns CDR1 LNHNV and CDR2 YYDKDF (reference sequence). Here the CDR3 reads CATSTPRDPTFDTQYF. The DNA of the CDR3 is TGTGCCACCAGCACCCCCCGGGACCCCACCTTCGATACGCAGTATTTT.

The chain couples TRBV25-1 to TRBJ2-1; 10 bases match TRBD2. Looked up from germline, CDR1 is MGHDK and CDR2 is SYGVNS. This CDR3 comprises 16 residues. J was trimmed by 9 bases and V by 4 bases; bases with no gene match: 12. DNA for the CDR3: TGTGCCAGCAGTGTTACTAGCGGGACCAAGAGAGGTGAGCAGTTCTTC. This sequence encodes CASSVTSGTKRGEQFF.

This sequence joins TRBV15 and TRBJ1-5; no clear D. The CDR3 has 13 amino acids. Trimming stripped 10 bases from V and 6 bases from J, with 16 bases between. The germline gives CDR1 LNHNV, CDR2 YYDKDF (reference sequence). As DNA, the CDR3 is TGTGCCATAGGGCCTCAACCAAGTCAGCCCCAGCATTTT. It codes for CAIGPQPSQPQHF.

The rearrangement joins TRBV11-2 to TRBJ2-7; 7 bases are a match to TRBD1. The CDR3 is 12 residues long. Germline assignment: CDR1 SGHAT and CDR2 FQNNGV. V lost 4 bases and J lost 5; bases outside the gene matches: 2. The CDR3 sequence: CASSWDRHEQYF. The CDR3, as DNA: TGTGCCAGCAGCTGGGACAGACACGAGCAGTACTTC. The whole variable domain, filled in from reference TRBV11-2 and TRBJ2-7, reads EAGVAQSPRYKIIEKRQSVAFWCNPISGHATLYWYQQILGQGPKLLIQFQNNGVVDDSQLPKDRFSAERLKGVDSTLKIQPAKLEDSAVYLCASSWDRHEQYFGPGTRLTVT.

The genes are TRBV9 and TRBJ1-2, with unresolved D. Germline V gene data show CDR1 as SGDLS and CDR2 as YYNGEE. Trimming cost V 0 bases and J 4 bases, with 10 bases left between them. This CDR3 has 14 residues. The CDR3 reads CASSVVVSSYGYTF. DNA of the CDR3: TGTGCCAGCAGCGTAGTCGTCAGCAGCTATGGCTACACCTTC.

The chain has TRBV7-8 and TRBJ2-7; no definite D call. This CDR3 is 13 amino acids long. Germline V CDR1 and CDR2: SGHVS, FQNEAQ. V lost 3 bases and J 5 bases, leaving 11 bases between the germline ends. The DNA for the CDR3 is TGTGCCAGCAGCTTTTGGGCACGGGACGAGCAGTACTTC. Its protein is CASSFWARDEQYF.

This rearrangement joins TRBV9 to TRBJ1-3; D not resolved. CDR1 and CDR2 (germline): SGDLS, YYNGEE. V was pared by 5 bases and J by 4 bases, with 7 bases between. CDR3 size: 12 residues. The CDR3 DNA reads as TGTGCCAGCAGGGGGATGGGAAACACCATATATTTT. Translating it yields CASRGMGNTIYF.

The gene calls are TRBV11-1 and TRBJ1-1; D gene unclear. Trimming removed 2 bases from V and 5 bases from J, with 9 bases in between. The CDR3 runs 13 residues. The germline V gene has CDR1 SGHAT and CDR2 FQDESV (reference sequence). The DNA for the CDR3 is TGTGCCAGCAGCTTACTCTCCCGGACTGAAGCTTTCTTT. This encodes CASSLLSRTEAFF.